These 28 T cell receptor beta chains share one sample of origin, sequenced in a study of a mutant IDH1 vaccine in newly diagnosed glioma. Only in-frame clones appear in the TCRdb table, and some are missing; sequencing was by immunoSEQ multiplex PCR. The sample records about 56,000 clones, around 83% being singletons. Time point: week 47, end of study. With topical imiquimod, each dose of the vaccine consisted of 300 ug of mutant IDH1 20-mer peptide. No antigen has been identified for these receptors. The source material was PBMCs, sampled from a glioma patient whose treatment included an IDH1 peptide vaccine. The receptors shown here come from a woman aged 45-65 years with glioma.

For the CDR3, the DNA is TGCAGCGTTGCCGGGGAGGAGGGCCCATCTAACACTGAAGCTTTCTTT. Its protein product is CSVAGEEGPSNTEAFF. This sequence joins TRBV29-1 and TRBJ1-1; D not resolved. Germline V gives CDR1 SQVTM, CDR2 ANQGSEA. CDR3 length: 16 residues. Trimming took 4 bases from V and 2 from J, leaving 20 bases between them.

In this sample, this clone turned up once. The rearrangement links TRBV2 to TRBJ2-5; maybe TRBD1 (5 bases). Germline V CDR1 and CDR2: SNHLY, FYNNEI. Trimming shortened V by 5 bases and J by 9 bases, and 13 bases separated the two germline ends. The CDR3 extends over 12 amino acids. The CDR3 coding sequence is TGTGCCAGCAGTCACGCCCAAGGGGCCCAGTACTTC. This codes for CASSHAQGAQYF.

The chain has TRBV7-9 and TRBJ2-4; D may be TRBD2 (6 bases). Germline V gene lookup returns CDR1 SEHNR and CDR2 FQNEAQ (reference sequence). V lost 0 bases, J lost 3 bases, and 6 bases lay in between. This CDR3 contains 14 residues. In DNA form, the CDR3 reads TGTGCCAGCAGCTTAGCGGAGGGCAAAAACATTCAGTACTTC. Its protein is CASSLAEGKNIQYF.

The chain is built from TRBV27 and TRBJ1-5, with 8 bases that match TRBD1. The V gene end was trimmed by 7 bases and the J gene end by 2 bases; junction bases not matched to a gene: 7. Germline loops: CDR1 MNHEY, CDR2 SMNVEV (reference sequence). The CDR3 spans 15 residues. The CDR3 reads CASTPGGKGNQPQHF. Written as DNA, the CDR3 is TGTGCCAGCACCCCAGGGGGCAAGGGCAATCAGCCCCAGCATTTT.

The chain is built from TRBV7-9 and TRBJ1-4; 11 bases line up with TRBD1. CDR1 is SEHNR, CDR2 FQNEAQ, per germline (reference sequence). The CDR3 covers 17 residues. V was clipped by 5 bases and J by 0 bases; unmatched bases: 5. The CDR3 is CASSDGTGGATNEKLFF. DNA of the CDR3: TGTGCCAGCAGCGATGGGACAGGGGGTGCAACTAATGAAAAACTGTTTTTT.

This rearrangement joins TRBV11-3 to TRBJ1-1, with D possibly matching TRBD1 (5 bases). V lost 1 base, J lost 3 bases, and 15 bases lay in between. The CDR3 totals 16 residues. Germline V lookup: CDR1 SGHNT, CDR2 YENEEA. Here the CDR3 reads CASSLVGREWDTEAFF. The CDR3 DNA reads as TGTGCCAGCAGCTTAGTGGGCAGGGAATGGGACACTGAAGCTTTCTTT.

The chain is built from TRBV19 and TRBJ1-2; no clear D gene. Germline assignment: CDR1 LNHDA and CDR2 SQIVND (reference sequence). The CDR3 has 17 amino acids. The V gene lost 7 bases and the J gene lost 3 bases, with 24 bases spanning the gap. In DNA, the CDR3 is TGTGCCAGTAAGAGTCTTGGGTTGTGGGGTCTGGACTATGGCTACACCTTC. Protein sequence: CASKSLGLWGLDYGYTF.

Only a few counts were recorded for this clone. The V call is TRBV27, the J call TRBJ1-5; D not resolved. The CDR3 covers 13 residues. Per germline, CDR1 MNHEY and CDR2 SMNVEV (reference sequence). Deletions cut 2 bases from V and 3 bases from J, with 5 bases between. The CDR3 coding sequence is TGTGCCAGCAGTTTAGGGCTCAATCAGCCCCAGCATTTT. It specifies CASSLGLNQPQHF.

J is TRBJ1-5 and V is TRBV6-5; 9 bases agree with TRBD1. The CDR3 loop spans 16 amino acids. CDR1 and CDR2 from the germline V gene are MNHEY and SVGAGI. V lost 0 bases and J lost 9; bases outside the gene matches: 9. This CDR3 reads CASSYSDRGGVWPQHF. The CDR3 DNA reads TGTGCCAGCAGTTACTCGGACAGGGGTGGGGTATGGCCCCAGCATTTT.

V gene TRBV4-1 combines with J gene TRBJ1-3; D is ambiguous. Germline V gene data show CDR1 as MGHRA and CDR2 as YSYEKL. This CDR3 is 17 amino acids long. V lost 0 bases and J lost 0, with 12 bases in between. CDR3 bases: TGCGCCAGCAGCCAAGATAAAGGACGGTCCTCTGGAAACACCATATATTTT. Translated, it gives CASSQDKGRSSGNTIYF.

This clone was seen just once. This chain uses TRBV11-3 with TRBJ2-7; TRBD1 matches at 7 bases. Germline values: CDR1 SGHNT, CDR2 YENEEA. The CDR3 contains 17 residues. V lost 5 bases to trimming and J lost 2 bases; unmatched junction nucleotides: 15. CDR3 sequence reads: CASSPFPSRDSTYEQYF. The DNA of the CDR3 is TGTGCCAGCAGCCCCTTTCCATCCCGGGACAGCACCTACGAGCAGTACTTC.

This clone was counted between two and nine times. This chain connects TRBV6-5 to TRBJ2-1; no reliable D call. This CDR3 has 13 residues. Trimming took 0 bases from V and 9 from J, leaving 9 bases between them. Per germline, CDR1 MNHEY and CDR2 SVGAGI. CDR3 DNA: TGTGCCAGCAGTTACTCAGGCGTAAGTGAGCAGTTCTTC. Its translation: CASSYSGVSEQFF.

V usage is TRBV7-9 and J usage is TRBJ1-3; maybe TRBD1 (6 bases). The CDR3 is 14 amino acids. Germline assignment: CDR1 SEHNR and CDR2 FQNEAQ (reference sequence). Deletions cut 5 bases from V and 4 bases from J, with 12 bases between. CDR3 loop: CASSLQGLGNTIYF. CDR3 DNA: TGTGCCAGCAGCCTACAGGGTCTCGGAAACACCATATATTTT.

This chain joins TRBV20-1 and TRBJ2-1; TRBD1 matches 7 bases. V dropped 0 bases and J dropped 13; count of bases not matched to a gene: 3. Germline CDR1 reads DFQATT; CDR2 reads SNEGSKA (reference sequence). CDR3 length: 11 residues. CDR3 amino acids: CSAREKGGQFF. DNA for the CDR3: TGCAGTGCTAGAGAAAAAGGGGGCCAGTTCTTC.

The chain employs TRBV29-1 and TRBJ2-5, with no clear D. CDR3 size: 14 residues. Germline CDR1 reads SQVTM; CDR2 reads ANQGSEA. V lost 0 bases and J lost 7, with 15 bases in between. CDR3 in amino acids: CSVEEQEALSTQYF. The CDR3 coding sequence is TGCAGCGTTGAAGAACAAGAAGCCCTGTCGACCCAGTACTTC.

This chain links TRBV7-2 with TRBJ2-7; D might be TRBD1 or TRBD2, each matching 5 bases. The V gene's germline CDR1 is SGHTA and CDR2 FQGNSA. CDR3 length: 13 amino acids. The V end lost 5 bases, the J end lost 3 bases, and 11 bases lay between the germline ends. The CDR3 spells CASSRVGGYEQYF. The CDR3 nucleotides read TGTGCCAGCAGCCGAGTTGGGGGCTACGAGCAGTACTTC.

This chain joins TRBV10-3 and TRBJ2-7, with D perhaps TRBD2 (6 bases). This CDR3 region has 16 residues. The V end was cut by 3 bases, the J end by 2 bases, with 17 bases between. Germline V lookup: CDR1 ENHRY, CDR2 SYGVKD. CDR3 in DNA: TGTGCCATCAGTGAAGAACGGGGGAGAGGACCCTACGAGCAGTACTTC. This gives the protein CAISEERGRGPYEQYF.

This clone was observed a handful of times. The V call is TRBV18, the J call TRBJ2-3; 9 bases line up with TRBD2. CDR3 size: 12 residues. Looked up from germline, CDR1 is KGHSH and CDR2 is LQKENI. Trimming took 8 bases from V and 4 from J; bases not matched to a gene: 1. The chain's CDR3 is CASGLASDTQYF. The CDR3 DNA sequence: TGTGCCAGCGGACTAGCGTCAGATACGCAGTATTTT.

The rearrangement uses TRBV2 and TRBJ2-7, with 8 bases matching TRBD1. Germline assignment: CDR1 SNHLY and CDR2 FYNNEI. The V segment lost 1 base and the J segment 3 bases; nucleotides outside the gene matches: 5. The CDR3 is 15 amino acids. The CDR3 nucleotides read TGTGCCAGCAGTGAAGGGGTGACAGGGGTCTACGAGCAGTACTTC. As protein: CASSEGVTGVYEQYF.

The rearrangement links TRBV19 to TRBJ2-5; tentatively, D is TRBD1 (6 bases). The J call is doubtful: the DNA matches TRBJ2-7 better. From germline, CDR1 is LNHDA and CDR2 SQIVND (reference sequence). This CDR3 comprises 16 residues. CDR3 loop: CASSVTGKVDGYEQYF. The CDR3 nucleotides read TGTGCCAGTAGTGTCACAGGGAAGGTGGACGGATACGAGCAGTACTTC.

This sequence joins TRBV4-1 and TRBJ1-4; 8 bases align to TRBD1. Germline V gene data show CDR1 as MGHRA and CDR2 as YSYEKL. V was clipped by 4 bases and J by 8 bases; unmatched bases: 9. There are 15 residues in the CDR3. CDR3 region: CASSLPSQGAEKLFF. The CDR3 DNA is TGCGCCAGCAGCCTCCCGAGCCAGGGGGCGGAAAAACTGTTTTTT.

The chain carries TRBV5-1 and TRBJ1-5; tentatively, D is TRBD1 (6 bases). The CDR3 consists of 15 residues. Trimming took off 0 bases at V and 3 bases at J, with 10 bases between the two ends. The germline V gene encodes CDR1 SGHRS and CDR2 YFSETQ. The CDR3 reads CASSLGQGFNQPQHF. The DNA for the CDR3 is TGCGCCAGCAGCTTGGGGCAGGGGTTCAATCAGCCCCAGCATTTT.

The rearrangement joins TRBV5-6 to TRBJ1-2, with D unclear. The V and J ends lost 0 bases and 8 bases respectively, with 11 bases between them. Germline CDR1 is SGHDT and CDR2 is YYEEEE. This CDR3 has 13 residues. The CDR3 region is CASSLATRIGYTF. The DNA for the CDR3 is TGTGCCAGCAGCTTGGCGACTCGGATCGGCTACACCTTC.

The DNA for the CDR3 is TGTGCCAGCAGTGACTCGCCACAGGGGAACACTGAAGCTTTCTTT. It translates to CASSDSPQGNTEAFF. The genes are TRBV6-4 and TRBJ1-1; tentative D call: TRBD1 (6 bases). The CDR3 sequence is 15 residues long. The V gene lost 0 bases and the J gene lost 1 base, with 9 bases spanning the gap. Germline values: CDR1 MRHNA, CDR2 SNTAGT.

With respect to this clone: This CDR3 is also generated by other DNA sequences in the sample. The rearrangement uses TRBV29-1 and TRBJ2-1; D is unclear. CDR1 and CDR2 from the germline V gene are SQVTM and ANQGSEA. The CDR3 loop spans 10 amino acids. V was shortened by 4 bases and J by 5 bases, with 3 bases between the two germline ends. CDR3 sequence reads: CSVGNNEQFF. The CDR3 DNA reads as TGCAGCGTTGGGAACAATGAGCAGTTCTTC.

The chain employs TRBV20-1 and TRBJ2-7; TRBD1 might be the D (6 bases). V lost 4 bases, J lost 5 bases, and 9 bases lay in between. CDR3 length: 11 residues. The germline V gene encodes CDR1 DFQATT and CDR2 SNEGSKA (reference sequence). CDR3 residues: CSAIKGDEQYF. CDR3 DNA: TGCAGTGCTATCAAGGGGGACGAGCAGTACTTC.

The V call is TRBV25-1, the J call TRBJ1-6; D gene unclear. The germline CDR1 and CDR2 sequences are MGHDK and SYGVNS. The CDR3 runs to 14 residues. V lost 8 bases and J 8 bases, leaving 16 bases between the germline ends. The CDR3 spells CASRYGTAHSPLHF. The DNA for the CDR3 is TGTGCCAGCCGATACGGAACAGCACATTCACCCCTCCACTTT.

The chain links TRBV5-1 to TRBJ2-3; weak D call: TRBD1 (6 bases). CDR3 length equals 13 residues. CDR1 is SGHRS and CDR2 is YFSETQ in the germline V gene. V lost 5 bases, J lost 0 bases, and 7 bases lay in between. This chain's CDR3 is CASRQGSTDTQYF. The CDR3 nucleotides read TGCGCCAGCAGACAGGGTAGCACAGATACGCAGTATTTT.